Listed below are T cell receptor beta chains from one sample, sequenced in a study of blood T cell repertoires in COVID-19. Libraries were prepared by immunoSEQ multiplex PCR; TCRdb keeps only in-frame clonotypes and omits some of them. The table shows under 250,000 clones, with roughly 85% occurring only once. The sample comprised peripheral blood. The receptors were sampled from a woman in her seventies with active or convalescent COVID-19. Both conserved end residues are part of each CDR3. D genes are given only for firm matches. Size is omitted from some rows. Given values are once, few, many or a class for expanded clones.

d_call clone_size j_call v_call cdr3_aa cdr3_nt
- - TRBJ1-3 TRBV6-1 CASSENSSGNTIYF TGTGCCAGCAGTGAAAACAGCTCTGGAAACACCATATATTTT
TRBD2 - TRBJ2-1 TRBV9 CASSVEGLAGVLQFF TGTGCCAGCAGCGTAGAGGGCCTAGCGGGAGTGTTGCAGTTCTTC
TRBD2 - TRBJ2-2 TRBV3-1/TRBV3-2 CASMGTKGPPGELFF TGTGCCAGTATGGGGACTAAAGGGCCCCCGGGGGAGCTGTTTTTT
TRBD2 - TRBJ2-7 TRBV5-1 CASSLLAGKAYEQYF TGCGCCAGCAGCCTCCTAGCGGGGAAGGCCTACGAGCAGTACTTC
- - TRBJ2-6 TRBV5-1 CASSSPSGELAGANVLTF TGCGCCAGCAGCTCCCCCTCAGGGGAATTGGCTGGGGCCAACGTCCTGACTTTC
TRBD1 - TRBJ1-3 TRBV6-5 CASSPTGNTGNTIYF TGTGCCAGCAGCCCGACAGGGAACACTGGAAACACCATATATTTT
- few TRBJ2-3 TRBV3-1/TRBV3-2 CASSQVRGGADTQYF TGTGCCAGCAGCCAAGTGAGAGGGGGGGCAGATACGCAGTATTTT
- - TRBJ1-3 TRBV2 CASSEQGIGGNTIYF TGTGCCAGCAGTGAGCAGGGGATCGGTGGAAACACCATATATTTT
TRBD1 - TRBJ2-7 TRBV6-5 CASREGTGDFYEQYF TGTGCCAGCAGGGAGGGGACAGGGGACTTTTACGAGCAGTACTTC
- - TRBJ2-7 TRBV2 CASSTQGSVEQYF TGTGCCAGCAGCACACAGGGCTCGGTCGAGCAGTACTTC
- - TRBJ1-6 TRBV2 CASSVEENSPLHF TGTGCCAGCAGTGTGGAGGAAAATTCACCCCTCCACTTT
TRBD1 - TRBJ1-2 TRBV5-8 CASSPRQGKGGYTF TGTGCCAGCAGCCCTCGACAGGGAAAGGGTGGCTACACCTTC
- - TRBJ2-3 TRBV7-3 CASSPDQSTDTQYF TGTGCCAGCAGCCCCGATCAGAGCACAGATACGCAGTATTTT
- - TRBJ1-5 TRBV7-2 CASSLAGDYQPQHF TGTGCCAGCAGCTTAGCAGGGGACTATCAGCCCCAGCATTTT
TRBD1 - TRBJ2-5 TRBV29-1 CSFSPGQGAFETQYF TGCAGCTTTTCCCCGGGACAGGGGGCTTTTGAGACCCAGTACTTC
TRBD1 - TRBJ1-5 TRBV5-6 CASSVGTGGVPNQPQHF TGTGCCAGCAGCGTAGGGACAGGGGGCGTCCCCAATCAGCCCCAGCATTTT
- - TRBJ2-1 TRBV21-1 CASSKRPGGTFGEQFF TGTGCCAGCAGCAAACGGCCCGGGGGGACATTCGGTGAGCAGTTCTTC
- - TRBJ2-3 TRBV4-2 CASSPDYPSTDTQYF TGTGCCAGCAGCCCCGACTACCCTAGCACAGATACGCAGTATTTT
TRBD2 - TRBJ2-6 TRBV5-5 CASSLRGPGLAGANVLTF TGTGCCAGCAGCCTACGGGGACCGGGACTAGCTGGGGCCAACGTCCTGACTTTC
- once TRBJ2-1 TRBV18 CASSPGLYNEQFF TGTGCCAGCTCACCGGGGCTCTACAATGAGCAGTTCTTC
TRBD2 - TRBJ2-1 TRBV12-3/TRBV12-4 CASSLGGRAEQFF TGTGCCAGCAGTTTGGGGGGGAGGGCTGAGCAGTTCTTC
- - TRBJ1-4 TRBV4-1 CASSQGADATNEKLFF TGCGCCAGCAGCCAAGGAGCGGATGCAACTAATGAAAAACTGTTTTTT
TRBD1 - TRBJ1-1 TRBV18 CASSRRTGEANTEAFF TGTGCCAGCTCCCGAAGGACAGGGGAGGCGAACACTGAAGCTTTCTTT
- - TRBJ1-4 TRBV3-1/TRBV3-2 CASSQLGAGSGKLFF TGTGCCAGCAGCCAGCTCGGGGCGGGGAGCGGAAAACTGTTTTTT
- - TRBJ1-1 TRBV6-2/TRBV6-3 CASSYWSLTLNTEAFF TGTGCCAGCAGTTACTGGTCACTCACCCTTAACACTGAAGCTTTCTTT
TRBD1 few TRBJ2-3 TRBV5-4 CASSPGTGSDTDTQYF TGTGCCAGCAGCCCCGGGACAGGGAGCGACACAGATACGCAGTATTTT
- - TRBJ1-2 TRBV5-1 CASSLGGTWRAGYGYTF TGCGCCAGCAGCTTGGGCGGAACTTGGAGGGCGGGGTACGGCTACACCTTC
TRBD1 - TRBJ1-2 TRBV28 CASSVPGQGRGANYGYTF TGTGCCAGCAGTGTCCCGGGACAGGGGCGCGGGGCTAACTATGGCTACACCTTC
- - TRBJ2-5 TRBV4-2 CASRFLGGETQYF TGTGCCAGTCGATTTCTCGGGGGTGAGACCCAGTACTTC
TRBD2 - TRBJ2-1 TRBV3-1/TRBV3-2 CASSPRSGGASYNEQFF TGTGCCAGCAGCCCTCGAAGCGGGGGGGCTTCCTACAATGAGCAGTTCTTC
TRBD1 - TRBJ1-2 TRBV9 CASTRTGDHYGYTF TGTGCCAGCACCCGGACAGGAGATCACTATGGCTACACCTTC
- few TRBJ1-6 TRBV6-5 CASSYSYYNSPLHF TGTGCCAGCAGTTACTCCTACTATAATTCACCCCTCCACTTT
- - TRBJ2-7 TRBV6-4 CASRIRDFWVRYEQYF TGTGCCAGCCGAATCCGGGACTTTTGGGTCCGGTACGAGCAGTACTTC